These T cell receptor beta chains were read from a single sample in a study of beta chain features in type 1 diabetes. TCRdb's copy holds only in-frame clones and misses some; the assay was immunoSEQ multiplex PCR. The sample consists of a few hundred thousand clones, roughly 20% of them appearing once. The material sequenced was naive CD4+ T cells from blood. The receptors come from a woman in her forties with type 1 diabetes. Both conserved end residues are part of each CDR3. A D gene is named only where the DNA matches it firmly. Only part of the rows carry a size: once, few, many, or a class if the clone is expanded.

clone size: .
V gene: TRBV29-1
D gene: TRBD2
CDR3 length: 16
J gene: TRBJ2-1
CDR3 DNA: TGCAGCGTTCCTCGTGAACTAGCGGGGTCCTACAATGAGCAGTTCTTC
CDR3 protein: CSVPRELAGSYNEQFF

clone size: .
V gene: TRBV29-1
D gene: TRBD2
CDR3 length: 12
J gene: TRBJ2-7
CDR3 DNA: TGCAGCGCACACCTCCGGGGGGACGAGCAGTACTTC
CDR3 protein: CSAHLRGDEQYF

clone size: few
V gene: TRBV5-1
D gene: .
CDR3 length: 15
J gene: TRBJ1-2
CDR3 DNA: TGCGCCAGCAGTCCAGGGAGGGGAACGGGCTATGGCTACACCTTC
CDR3 protein: CASSPGRGTGYGYTF

clone size: .
V gene: TRBV30
D gene: TRBD1
CDR3 length: 14
J gene: TRBJ1-1
CDR3 DNA: TGTGCCTGGAACCCCGGGACAGGGGAGATTGAAGCTTTCTTT
CDR3 protein: CAWNPGTGEIEAFF

clone size: few
V gene: TRBV2
D gene: .
CDR3 length: 15
J gene: TRBJ1-5
CDR3 DNA: TGTGCCAGCAGTGGGGCAGGACATAGCAATCAGCCCCAGCATTTT
CDR3 protein: CASSGAGHSNQPQHF

clone size: .
V gene: TRBV29-1
D gene: .
CDR3 length: 12
J gene: TRBJ1-2
CDR3 DNA: TGCAGCGTTGCTCCGTTAAATTATGGCTACACCTTC
CDR3 protein: CSVAPLNYGYTF

clone size: .
V gene: TRBV7-9
D gene: TRBD2
CDR3 length: 15
J gene: TRBJ2-1
CDR3 DNA: TGTGCCAGCAGCTTAGCGGGACTAGTGAGGAATGAGCAGTTCTTC
CDR3 protein: CASSLAGLVRNEQFF

clone size: .
V gene: TRBV18
D gene: .
CDR3 length: 17
J gene: TRBJ1-5
CDR3 DNA: TGTGCCAGCTCACCGAATGAGGGCATGGGGGCCAATCAGCCCCAGCATTTT
CDR3 protein: CASSPNEGMGANQPQHF

clone size: .
V gene: TRBV27
D gene: TRBD1
CDR3 length: 16
J gene: TRBJ2-5
CDR3 DNA: TGTGCCAGCAGGAAGACCGACAGGGGCGACCAAGAGACCCAGTACTTC
CDR3 protein: CASRKTDRGDQETQYF

clone size: few
V gene: TRBV29-1
D gene: TRBD1
CDR3 length: 14
J gene: TRBJ2-5
CDR3 DNA: TGCAGCGTTGAAGGAGGGGGCGGGTGGGAGACCCAGTACTTC
CDR3 protein: CSVEGGGGWETQYF

clone size: .
V gene: TRBV7-9
D gene: TRBD1
CDR3 length: 14
J gene: TRBJ2-7
CDR3 DNA: TGTGCCAGCAGCTTTGGGGACAGGAGCTACGAGCAGTACTTC
CDR3 protein: CASSFGDRSYEQYF

clone size: .
V gene: TRBV5-4
D gene: .
CDR3 length: 13
J gene: TRBJ2-1
CDR3 DNA: TGTGCCAGCAGCTCCTCAGAATACAATGAGCAGTTCTTC
CDR3 protein: CASSSSEYNEQFF

clone size: .
V gene: TRBV29-1
D gene: TRBD1
CDR3 length: 13
J gene: TRBJ1-5
CDR3 DNA: TGCAGCGTTGCACGGGACAGGAATCAGCCCCAGCATTTT
CDR3 protein: CSVARDRNQPQHF

clone size: .
V gene: TRBV29-1
D gene: TRBD1
CDR3 length: 14
J gene: TRBJ1-2
CDR3 DNA: TGCAGCGTTGATGGGACAGGGACTAACTATGGCTACACCTTC
CDR3 protein: CSVDGTGTNYGYTF

clone size: .
V gene: TRBV7-6
D gene: .
CDR3 length: 15
J gene: TRBJ1-1
CDR3 DNA: TGTGCCAGCAGCTCGACCGGGAGTCCGAACACTGAAGCTTTCTTT
CDR3 protein: CASSSTGSPNTEAFF

clone size: few
V gene: TRBV25-1
D gene: TRBD2
CDR3 length: 15
J gene: TRBJ2-7
CDR3 DNA: TGTGCCAGCAGTGAGCCGGGACTAGCTGACTACGAGCAGTACTTC
CDR3 protein: CASSEPGLADYEQYF

clone size: few
V gene: TRBV7-2
D gene: TRBD2
CDR3 length: 18
J gene: TRBJ2-3
CDR3 DNA: TGTGCCAGCAGCTTAGCTCCCACACTAGCGGCAAGCACAGATACGCAGTATTTT
CDR3 protein: CASSLAPTLAASTDTQYF

clone size: .
V gene: TRBV4-3
D gene: .
CDR3 length: 14
J gene: TRBJ2-3
CDR3 DNA: TGCGCCAGCAGCCTGACTGCGGAGGCAGATACGCAGTATTTT
CDR3 protein: CASSLTAEADTQYF

clone size: .
V gene: TRBV18
D gene: .
CDR3 length: 17
J gene: TRBJ2-6
CDR3 DNA: TGTGCCAGCTCACCACCGCCGAGGGCATCGGGGGCCAACGTCCTGACTTTC
CDR3 protein: CASSPPPRASGANVLTF

clone size: .
V gene: TRBV5-4
D gene: .
CDR3 length: 13
J gene: TRBJ2-7
CDR3 DNA: TGTGCCAGCAGTCCCTCGGGGGCCTACGAGCAGTACTTC
CDR3 protein: CASSPSGAYEQYF

clone size: .
V gene: TRBV2
D gene: .
CDR3 length: 11
J gene: TRBJ2-1
CDR3 DNA: TGTGCCAGCAGTGAAACCTTACCAGAGTTCTTC
CDR3 protein: CASSETLPEFF

clone size: few
V gene: TRBV5-1
D gene: .
CDR3 length: 13
J gene: TRBJ1-1
CDR3 DNA: TGCGCCAGCAGCATGACGGGGAACACTGAAGCTTTCTTT
CDR3 protein: CASSMTGNTEAFF

clone size: .
V gene: TRBV5-1
D gene: .
CDR3 length: 17
J gene: TRBJ2-6
CDR3 DNA: TGCGCCAGCAGCTTGGCGGGTTATAGCTCTGGGGCCAACGTCCTGACTTTC
CDR3 protein: CASSLAGYSSGANVLTF

clone size: few
V gene: TRBV9
D gene: TRBD1
CDR3 length: 14
J gene: TRBJ1-5
CDR3 DNA: TGTGCCAGCAGCGTGGGACAGGAGTATCAGCCCCAGCATTTT
CDR3 protein: CASSVGQEYQPQHF

clone size: .
V gene: TRBV29-1
D gene: .
CDR3 length: 15
J gene: TRBJ2-4
CDR3 DNA: TGCAGCGTTGAAGATAGCTGGTTAACCAAAAACATTCAGTACTTC
CDR3 protein: CSVEDSWLTKNIQYF

clone size: .
V gene: TRBV30
D gene: TRBD2
CDR3 length: 15
J gene: TRBJ2-2
CDR3 DNA: TGTGCCTGGAGTTGGAAGCGGGGCTCCACCGGGGAGCTGTTTTTT
CDR3 protein: CAWSWKRGSTGELFF

clone size: few
V gene: TRBV4-1
D gene: TRBD1
CDR3 length: 15
J gene: TRBJ1-5
CDR3 DNA: TGCGCCAGCAGACCCACCCAGGGGGGAAATCAGCCCCAGCATTTT
CDR3 protein: CASRPTQGGNQPQHF

clone size: few
V gene: TRBV10-3
D gene: TRBD2
CDR3 length: 14
J gene: TRBJ2-1
CDR3 DNA: TGTGCCATCAGTGAGTGGGAGGGCGGGAATGAGCAGTTCTTC
CDR3 protein: CAISEWEGGNEQFF

clone size: .
V gene: TRBV9
D gene: .
CDR3 length: 16
J gene: TRBJ2-2
CDR3 DNA: TGTGCCAGCAGCGTAGCCCAGGGAGGTTCGGACGGGGAGCTGTTTTTT
CDR3 protein: CASSVAQGGSDGELFF

clone size: .
V gene: TRBV28
D gene: .
CDR3 length: 14
J gene: TRBJ2-1
CDR3 DNA: TGTGCCAGCAGTTTTCGGGGGTCCTACAATGAGCAGTTCTTC
CDR3 protein: CASSFRGSYNEQFF

clone size: few
V gene: TRBV5-1
D gene: .
CDR3 length: 14
J gene: TRBJ2-7
CDR3 DNA: TGCGCCAGCAGCTTTGACGGGAGTGGTTACGAGCAGTACTTC
CDR3 protein: CASSFDGSGYEQYF

clone size: .
V gene: TRBV30
D gene: .
CDR3 length: 13
J gene: TRBJ1-2
CDR3 DNA: TGTGCCTGGAGGGCCACAGGGACCTATGGCTACACCTTC
CDR3 protein: CAWRATGTYGYTF

clone size: .
V gene: TRBV27
D gene: TRBD2
CDR3 length: 15
J gene: TRBJ2-3
CDR3 DNA: TGTGCCAGCATTCTGAGCGGGGGGAGCACAGATACGCAGTATTTT
CDR3 protein: CASILSGGSTDTQYF

clone size: few
V gene: TRBV18
D gene: TRBD2
CDR3 length: 16
J gene: TRBJ2-1
CDR3 DNA: TGTGCCAGCTCACCTAATCCGGGACTAGCCGGCAATGAGCAGTTCTTC
CDR3 protein: CASSPNPGLAGNEQFF

clone size: .
V gene: TRBV28
D gene: TRBD1
CDR3 length: 14
J gene: TRBJ1-5
CDR3 DNA: TGTGCCAGCACCAGACAGGGGGCAAGTCAGCCCCAGCATTTT
CDR3 protein: CASTRQGASQPQHF

clone size: .
V gene: TRBV5-4
D gene: .
CDR3 length: 12
J gene: TRBJ2-7
CDR3 DNA: TGTGCCCAAGGTGGCGGGTCGGACGAGCAGTACTTC
CDR3 protein: CAQGGGSDEQYF

clone size: few
V gene: TRBV28
D gene: TRBD2
CDR3 length: 16
J gene: TRBJ2-7
CDR3 DNA: TGTGCCAGCAGTCATCCTAGCGGGAGGGTTTTTTACGAGCAGTACTTC
CDR3 protein: CASSHPSGRVFYEQYF

clone size: few
V gene: TRBV18
D gene: .
CDR3 length: 14
J gene: TRBJ1-1
CDR3 DNA: TGTGCCAGCTCACCACTCGACAGTCACGCTGAAGCTTTCTTT
CDR3 protein: CASSPLDSHAEAFF

clone size: .
V gene: TRBV7-9
D gene: .
CDR3 length: 13
J gene: TRBJ1-2
CDR3 DNA: TGTGCCAGCAGCTACGGGACATACTATGGCTACACCTTC
CDR3 protein: CASSYGTYYGYTF

clone size: .
V gene: TRBV5-4
D gene: .
CDR3 length: 14
J gene: TRBJ1-2
CDR3 DNA: TGTGCCAGCAGCTTGTCCCACACCGGGGGGGGCTACACCTTC
CDR3 protein: CASSLSHTGGGYTF